Shown below are 20 T cell receptor beta chains from a single sample sequenced in a study of PD-L1 blockade in urothelial cancer. The time point denotes: peripheral blood 6 weeks after treatment start. Produced via immunoSEQ multiplex PCR; TCRdb's table is partial and in-frame only. The table lists about 48,000 clones, around 80% of them singletons. Sequences were derived from PBMCs, sampled around atezolizumab (anti-PD-L1) treatment. The receptors shown here come from a man between 65 and 85 years old with urothelial cancer.

The chain recombines TRBV27 with TRBJ1-1; TRBD1 matches at 12 bases. The trim removed 5 bases at V and 4 bases at J, leaving 8 bases unmatched. CDR1 and CDR2 (germline): MNHEY, SMNVEV (reference sequence). This CDR3 is 16 amino acids long. The CDR3 loop is CASSPGTGGRVTEAFF. The CDR3 DNA reads TGTGCCAGCAGTCCCGGGACAGGGGGCAGGGTCACTGAAGCTTTCTTT.

This chain links TRBV2 with TRBJ2-2; TRBD2 matches at 11 bases. The CDR3 spans 16 residues. Unmatched junction bases numbered 5, after V lost 2 bases and J lost 6 bases. Germline lookup yields CDR1 SNHLY and CDR2 FYNNEI. For the CDR3, the DNA is TGTGCCAGCAGTGAAACTAGCGGGAGCTTGGCCGGGGAGCTGTTTTTT. Translation gives CASSETSGSLAGELFF.

The chain has TRBV6-1 and TRBJ2-1, with D tentatively TRBD2 (6 bases). There are 21 residues in the CDR3. Germline CDR1 reads MNHNS; CDR2 reads SASEGT. Trimming took 1 base from V and 4 from J, leaving 29 bases between them. The CDR3 sequence is CASSEGDLDYPERRAYNEQFF. CDR3 coding DNA: TGTGCCAGCAGTGAAGGCGATCTGGACTACCCGGAAAGGCGGGCGTACAATGAGCAGTTCTTC.

The gene calls are TRBV2 and TRBJ2-3; D remains unclear. V lost 6 bases, J lost 0 bases, and 4 bases lay in between. Germline V CDR1 and CDR2: SNHLY, FYNNEI. The CDR3 is made up of 12 amino acids. The CDR3 region has the DNA TGTGCCAGCAGCTTTAGCACAGATACGCAGTATTTT. Residues: CASSFSTDTQYF.

This sequence joins TRBV27 and TRBJ1-6; 8 bases align to TRBD1. With V trimmed by 2 bases and J by 6 bases, 3 bases remained unmatched. CDR3 length: 15 amino acids. Germline lookup yields CDR1 MNHEY and CDR2 SMNVEV (reference sequence). For the CDR3, the DNA is TGTGCCAGCAGTTTAGGCGGACAGGGTAATTCACCCCTCCACTTT. Its protein product is CASSLGGQGNSPLHF.

This sequence joins TRBV4-1 and TRBJ1-2; TRBD1 aligns across 9 bases. Losses at the gene ends were 2 bases for V and 8 bases for J; bases not matched to a gene: 3. The CDR3 is 13 amino acids. Germline V CDR1 and CDR2: MGHRA, YSYEKL. The CDR3 nucleotides read TGCGCCAGCAGCCAAAAGACAGGGGGAGGCTACACCTTC. It is translated as CASSQKTGGGYTF.

The V and J genes are TRBV6-4 and TRBJ1-5; maybe TRBD1 (5 bases). The V gene lost 6 bases and the J gene lost 3 bases, with 12 bases spanning the gap. Germline V gives CDR1 MRHNA, CDR2 SNTAGT. The CDR3 extends over 14 amino acids. CDR3 residues: CASSNRTFNQPQHF. For the CDR3, the DNA is TGTGCCAGCAGCAACAGGACCTTCAATCAGCCCCAGCATTTT.

The V call is TRBV10-3, the J call TRBJ1-1, with TRBD1 identical over 8 bases. V was clipped by 7 bases and J by 0 bases; unmatched bases: 7. CDR3 length: 15 residues. Germline CDR1 is ENHRY and CDR2 is SYGVKD. CDR3 region: CAIKTQGDLNTEAFF. The CDR3 DNA is TGTGCCATCAAAACACAGGGGGATTTGAACACTGAAGCTTTCTTT.

The rearrangement links TRBV27 to TRBJ2-7; 11 bases match TRBD1. The CDR3 totals 15 residues. Trimming cost V 5 bases and J 4 bases; bases outside gene matches: 7. Germline V CDR1 and CDR2: MNHEY, SMNVEV (reference sequence). The CDR3 nucleotides read TGTGCCAGCAGTGTTGCCGGGACAGGGGGGTACGAGCAGTACTTC. Its protein product is CASSVAGTGGYEQYF.

The chain employs TRBV5-5 and TRBJ2-7, with 7 bases fitting TRBD1. The length of the CDR3 is 14 residues. Germline V gives CDR1 SGHKS, CDR2 YYEKEE (reference sequence). The V gene end was trimmed by 0 bases and the J gene end by 2 bases; junction bases not matched to a gene: 2. The CDR3 DNA is TGTGCCAGCAGCTTGGGACAGGGACCCTACGAGCAGTACTTC. Protein product: CASSLGQGPYEQYF.

This clone occurred a few times. This chain connects TRBV23-1 to TRBJ1-4; TRBD1 matches 8 bases. TRBV23-1 belongs to the ORF category, with a function that is uncertain. Losses at the gene ends were 5 bases for V and 7 bases for J; bases not matched to a gene: 18. The CDR3 runs 18 residues. The CDR3 DNA reads as TGCGCCAGCAGTTCTCATCACTTGGACAGGGCAGAAGGTGAAAAACTGTTTTTT. Its protein product is CASSSHHLDRAEGEKLFF.

The chain uses TRBV11-2 and TRBJ2-5; 7 positions match TRBD1. CDR1 and CDR2 (germline): SGHAT, FQNNGV. The CDR3 length is 14 residues. V lost 3 bases, J lost 5 bases, and 6 bases stayed unmatched. CDR3 sequence reads: CASSFDRVKETQYF. The CDR3 DNA follows: TGTGCCAGCAGCTTTGACAGGGTGAAGGAGACCCAGTACTTC. Full variable domain (rest looked up from reference TRBV11-2 and TRBJ2-5): EAGVAQSPRYKIIEKRQSVAFWCNPISGHATLYWYQQILGQGPKLLIQFQNNGVVDDSQLPKDRFSAERLKGVDSTLKIQPAKLEDSAVYLCASSFDRVKETQYFGPGTRLLVL.

This clone was recorded once. The chain uses TRBV7-9 and TRBJ1-2, with TRBD1 matching over 8 bases. The CDR3 runs to 15 residues. In germline, CDR1 is SEHNR, CDR2 FQNEAQ (reference sequence). The V and J ends lost 1 base and 6 bases, in that order; junction bases with no gene match: 7. The CDR3, as DNA: TGTGCCAGCAGCTTAGACAGGGGGGTTCCTAATGGCTACACCTTC. Its protein is CASSLDRGVPNGYTF.

V gene TRBV10-1 combines with J gene TRBJ1-3; D is uncertain. The CDR3 sequence is 15 residues long. Germline V gene sequence: CDR1 WNHNN, CDR2 SYGVQD (reference sequence). Deletions cut 6 bases from V and 2 bases from J, with 14 bases between. The CDR3 DNA is TGCGCCAGCAGCGGTTTGAGAAGAACTGGAAACACCATATATTTT. Translating it yields CASSGLRRTGNTIYF.

This sequence joins TRBV5-4 and TRBJ2-3; a possible D gene is TRBD2 (5 bases). Germline V gives CDR1 SGHNT, CDR2 YYREEE (reference sequence). The ends were cut back, 0 bases at V and 7 bases at J, with 12 bases in the middle. This CDR3 has 14 amino acids. The CDR3 DNA follows: TGTGCCAGCAGCTTGGCCGGTAGCGTAAATACGCAGTATTTT. The encoded protein is CASSLAGSVNTQYF.

V usage is TRBV19 and J usage is TRBJ1-4, with 9 bases matching TRBD1. The CDR3 consists of 15 residues. CDR1 LNHDA and CDR2 SQIVND come from the germline V gene (reference sequence). Unmatched junction bases numbered 3, after V lost 1 base and J lost 6 bases. As DNA, the CDR3 is TGTGCCAGTAGTATAGGGGGACAGGGAGATGAAAAACTGTTTTTT. Translating it yields CASSIGGQGDEKLFF.

In this sample, this clone turned up once. The rearrangement joins TRBV7-8 to TRBJ1-5; 10 bases are shared with TRBD1. The CDR3 length is 16 residues. Germline loops: CDR1 SGHVS, CDR2 FQNEAQ. The ends lost 1 base at V and 2 bases at J; junction bases unmatched: 2. CDR3 nucleotides: TGTGCCAGCAGCTTAGGGACAGGGGGAGGCAATCAGCCCCAGCATTTT. Encoded protein: CASSLGTGGGNQPQHF.

The chain links TRBV11-3 to TRBJ2-2, with D perhaps matching TRBD1 (6 bases). Germline values: CDR1 SGHNT, CDR2 YENEEA. The CDR3 extends over 13 amino acids. Trimming removed 4 bases at V and 5 bases at J, with 8 bases between. The CDR3 sequence is CASSYRVTGELFF. The DNA of the CDR3 is TGTGCCAGCAGCTACAGGGTAACCGGGGAGCTGTTTTTT.

The rearrangement joins TRBV11-3 to TRBJ2-7; TRBD1 matches at 8 bases. The trim removed 0 bases at V and 7 bases at J, leaving 11 bases unmatched. Germline values: CDR1 SGHNT, CDR2 YENEEA. The CDR3 has 16 amino acids. The CDR3 loop is CASSLDGGTGAGEQYF. For the CDR3, the DNA is TGTGCCAGCAGCTTAGATGGGGGGACAGGTGCGGGAGAGCAGTACTTC.

The chain uses TRBV21-1 and TRBJ2-7; the table's D call of TRBD2 was not tested on the DNA. TRBV21-1 is listed as a pseudogene. This CDR3 region has 19 residues. The CDR3 is CASSSRGTSGRTLDLEQYF. The CDR3 nucleotides read TGTGCCAGCAGCTCCCGTGGGACTAGCGGGAGGACCCTCGACCTAGAGCAGTACTTC.